This T cell receptor (beta chain) was identified during a study of blood T cell repertoires in COVID-19 (dated by TCRdb to 2020 to 2022). With respect to the entire study: Samples from collaborators originated in the United States, Italy and Spain and spanned both the acute and convalescent phases of COVID-19. The prospective study material was composed of cDNA or gDNA derived from T cells, B-cell-depleted T cells, or PBMCs. Deeply sampled blood TCRbeta repertoires from subjects exposed to, actively infected with, or recovered from COVID-19 were included in the dataset. A freely available public database, intended as a resource for researchers studying the immune response to SARS-CoV-2, is where the repertoires were released. Samples came from the ongoing ImmuneRACE study (first 160 participants) plus 1,254 subjects from 6 global collaborators. A de-identified subject ID, COVID-19 status, age in years and sex were almost always included in the sample metadata. Where available, HLA class I and class II types were obtained from metadata supplied by the sample provider rather than from assay-based typing.

The investigation overall reported the following: The amount of clinical and demographic metadata varied by source and participant and was provided uncurated.

Whole blood was collected in K2EDTA tubes by collaborating institutions according to the institutions' own protocols. For TCRbeta analysis, collaborators shipped samples in one of three forms: frozen whole blood, isolated PBMCs, or DNA extracted from either of those sample types. The immunoSEQ Assay, a bias-controlled multiplex PCR, was used to amplify TCRbeta CDR3 regions from genomic DNA. On the authors' methods: Nucleated cell counts per sample were estimated from amplification of reference gene primers within the assay. Sequence reads were collapsed and filtered to measure the absolute abundance of every unique TCRbeta CDR3 rearrangement. For each sample, productive Simpson clonality was calculated as the square root of Simpson's diversity index across productive rearrangements. Held by TCRdb, this immuneACCESS table contains in-frame sequences only and omits some clones. Under half of the omission traces to an unresolved V gene where checked; the cause of the rest is unknown. The D gene and trimming were derived from the DNA, and the V and J assignments and clone size from that table. The sample table records fewer than 20,000 clones; 89% of these occur just once. In total, the top ten clones hold about 9.4% of the sample.

Remarks on this clone: The antigen it recognizes is unknown. Nothing much larger sits one base from this clone, and base qualities are not available.

CDR1 and CDR2, per the germline V gene, are SGHRS and YFSETQ. Including cysteine and phenylalanine, the CDR3 has 16 amino acids. Only the CDR3 region is kept as DNA, spanning 48 bases read in frame from base 1. The junction shows trimming of 4 bases on V and 8 bases on J, and the gene matches do not reach 13 bases of it. The sequencing input was peripheral blood. In this chain, TRBV5-1 is recombined with TRBJ2-1; 9 central nucleotides agree with TRBD1. This clonotype was sampled from a man older than 75 with acute or convalescent COVID-19. The nucleotide sequence is TGCGCCAGCAGCCTCCCGACAGGGGGAAATGGGGATGAGCAGTTCTTC. Its translation is CASSLPTGGNGDEQFF.